This T cell receptor beta chain came from a study of OX40 agonist ivuxolimab in advanced cancers. Study information: Patients achieving partial responses numbered three: one hepatocellular carcinoma case and two cutaneous melanoma cases. Study-wide results and caveats: Compared with CD4+, CD8+ T cells on average had more expanded clones.

Using immunoSEQ multiplex PCR, the repertoire was profiled, and TCRdb retains in-frame clones only, with some absent. The profile shows around 16,000 clones, roughly 81% of them singletons. Of note for this clone: What it binds is unknown.

Autoimmune disease history or systemic immunosuppression led to patients being barred. Blood got drawn at baseline, again on cycle 4 day 1, and then on cycle 7 day 1. The germline gives CDR1 SGHTA, CDR2 FQGNSA. The CDR3 runs 14 residues. Trimming cost V 3 bases and J 3 bases, with 12 bases left between them. Material: CD4+ or CD8+ T cells sorted from blood, obtained in a trial of the OX40 agonist ivuxolimab. The rearrangement links TRBV7-2 to TRBJ2-7; D ambiguous. This TCR was sampled from an adult with an advanced solid tumor such as melanoma, head and neck, liver or kidney cancer. The CDR3 sequence: CASSFLGTGYEQYF. DNA for the CDR3: TGTGCCAGCAGCTTTTTGGGTACGGGCTACGAGCAGTACTTC.